Listed below are T cell receptor beta chains from one sample, sequenced in a study of CD8+ T cells in alopecia areata. Assay: immunoSEQ multiplex PCR; the TCRdb copy retains only in-frame clones and omits some. This table holds some 180,000 clones, approximately 50% found once. This specimen was CD8+ T cells sorted from blood, taken between weeks 51 and 54, from a patient treated with tofacitinib. These receptors were taken from a human donor with alopecia areata. Both conserved end residues are part of each CDR3. A D gene is named only where the DNA matches it firmly. The size entry is marked missing in some rows and otherwise reads once, few, many or a size class.

NA TRBJ2-1 NA TRBV5-1 TGCGCCAGCAGCTTGGGGGGGCCGGGCAATGAGCAGTTCTTC CASSLGGPGNEQFF
NA TRBJ2-4 NA TRBV5-1 TGCGCCAGCAGCCCAAACAGGGAGGTGCTAGCCAAAAACATTCAGTACTTC CASSPNREVLAKNIQYF
TRBD1 TRBJ1-1 NA TRBV4-1 TGCGCCAGCAGCCAACCTCCGGGACAGGGGGCGGGCACTGAAGCTTTCTTT CASSQPPGQGAGTEAFF
NA TRBJ2-1 NA TRBV6-5 TGTGCCAGCAGTTACTCGGACTACTACAATGAGCAGTTCTTC CASSYSDYYNEQFF
NA TRBJ2-1 NA TRBV13 TGTGCCAGCAGCTTAGAGGGAGACGAGCAGTTCTTC CASSLEGDEQFF
NA TRBJ2-1 NA TRBV27 TGTGCCAGCAGTTTGGTTGGAGGGTATGAGCAGTTCTTC CASSLVGGYEQFF
TRBD1 TRBJ1-4 NA TRBV29-1 TGCAGTGCCGGGACAGTGGATGAAAAACTGTTTTTT CSAGTVDEKLFF
TRBD1 TRBJ2-7 NA TRBV27 TGTGCCAGCAGGAGGACAGGGGGCCTCAACGAGCAGTACTTC CASRRTGGLNEQYF
NA TRBJ1-1 few TRBV5-1 TGCGCCAGCAGCCTGGCCGACTCTTCGGGAGCTTTCTTT CASSLADSSGAFF
TRBD2 TRBJ2-5 NA TRBV6-6 TGTGCCAGCAGTTCTACTAGCGGGGGGGCCGAGGAGACCCAGTACTTC CASSSTSGGAEETQYF
NA TRBJ1-5 few TRBV21-1 TGTGCCAGCACTCCTCGGATGAATCAGCCCCAGCATTTT CASTPRMNQPQHF
NA TRBJ2-7 few TRBV4-1 TGCGCCAGCAGCCAAGAGTCAGGGAACCCTACCTACGAGCAGTACTTC CASSQESGNPTYEQYF
TRBD2 TRBJ2-7 many TRBV2 TGTGCCAGCAGTGAAATAGCGGGGGCCTACGAGCAGTACTTC CASSEIAGAYEQYF